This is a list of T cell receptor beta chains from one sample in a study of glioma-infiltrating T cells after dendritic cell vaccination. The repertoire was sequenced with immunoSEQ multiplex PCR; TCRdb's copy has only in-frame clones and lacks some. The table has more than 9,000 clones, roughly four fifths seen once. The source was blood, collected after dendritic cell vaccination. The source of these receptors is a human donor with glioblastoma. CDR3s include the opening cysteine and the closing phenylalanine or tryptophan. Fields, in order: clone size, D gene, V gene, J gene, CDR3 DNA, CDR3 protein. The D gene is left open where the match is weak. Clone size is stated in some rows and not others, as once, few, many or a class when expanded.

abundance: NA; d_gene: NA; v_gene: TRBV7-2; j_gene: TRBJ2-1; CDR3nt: TGTGCCAGCAGCTTAGGGGCTGGCTCGGGATATCTGCCATATGAGCAGTTCTTC; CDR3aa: CASSLGAGSGYLPYEQFF
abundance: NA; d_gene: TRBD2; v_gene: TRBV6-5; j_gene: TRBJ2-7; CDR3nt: TGTGCCAGCAGTTACGGGGGGGAAAGCCACGAGCAGTACTTC; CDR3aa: CASSYGGESHEQYF
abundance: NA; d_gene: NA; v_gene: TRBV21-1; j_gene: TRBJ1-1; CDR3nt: TGTGCCAGCAGCAAAGGGGAGCAGGGGGACGACACTGAAGCTTTCTTT; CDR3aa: CASSKGEQGDDTEAFF
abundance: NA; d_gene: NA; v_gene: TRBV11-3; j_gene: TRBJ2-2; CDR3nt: TGTGCCAGCAGCTTAGATCGCGCGGGCTCAAAGATAGCCGGGGAGCTGTTTTTT; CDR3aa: CASSLDRAGSKIAGELFF
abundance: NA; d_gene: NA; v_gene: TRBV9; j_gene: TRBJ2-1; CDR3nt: TGTGCCAGCAGCTCGAAGCTCCTCGGGGGGCCGGGGAATGAGCAGTTCTTC; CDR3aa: CASSSKLLGGPGNEQFF
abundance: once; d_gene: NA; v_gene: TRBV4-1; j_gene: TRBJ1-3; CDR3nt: TGCGCCAGCAGCCTGAGCCACGCGAACTCTGGAAACACCATATATTTT; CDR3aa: CASSLSHANSGNTIYF
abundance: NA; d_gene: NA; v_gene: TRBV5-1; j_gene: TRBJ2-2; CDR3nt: TGCGCCAGCAGCTTAGGGGTCTTACCTACCGGGGAGCTGTTTTTT; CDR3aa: CASSLGVLPTGELFF
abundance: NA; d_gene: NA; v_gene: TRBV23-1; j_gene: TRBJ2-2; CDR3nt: TGCGCCAGCAGTCACCGGGGACTCATCTACGCGAACACCGGGGAGCTGTTTTTT; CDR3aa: CASSHRGLIYANTGELFF
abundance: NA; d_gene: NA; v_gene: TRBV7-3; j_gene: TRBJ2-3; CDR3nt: TGTGCCAGCAGCCAGAGACAGTCCCCAGATACGCAGTATTTT; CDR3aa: CASSQRQSPDTQYF
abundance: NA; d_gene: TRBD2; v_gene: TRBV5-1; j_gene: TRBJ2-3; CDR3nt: TGCGCCAGCAGCTGGTTAGCGGGAGGGGTAGATACGCAGTATTTT; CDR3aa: CASSWLAGGVDTQYF
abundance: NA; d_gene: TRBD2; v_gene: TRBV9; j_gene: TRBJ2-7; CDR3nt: TGTGCCAGCAGCGTAACGGGAGGGAAGCTCTACGAGCAGTACTTC; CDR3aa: CASSVTGGKLYEQYF
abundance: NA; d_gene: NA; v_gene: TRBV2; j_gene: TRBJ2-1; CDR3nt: TGTGCCAGCAGTCTCTACAATGAGCAGTTCTTC; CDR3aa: CASSLYNEQFF
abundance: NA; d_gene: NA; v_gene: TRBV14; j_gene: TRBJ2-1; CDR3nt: TGTGCCAGCTCCTTTGTGGGCGGACTGGGTCAGGATGAGCAGTTCTTC; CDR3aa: CASSFVGGLGQDEQFF
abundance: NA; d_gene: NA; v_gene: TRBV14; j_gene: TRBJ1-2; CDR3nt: TGTGCCAGCAGTCCGAGCTCCTATGGCTACACCTTC; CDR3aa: CASSPSSYGYTF
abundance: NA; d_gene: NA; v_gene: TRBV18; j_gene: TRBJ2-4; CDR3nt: TGTGCCAGCTCACCACGGACTATAGCCAAAAACATTCAGTACTTC; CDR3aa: CASSPRTIAKNIQYF
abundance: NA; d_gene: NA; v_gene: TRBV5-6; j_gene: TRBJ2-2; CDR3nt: TGTGCCAGCAGGCCGGGACTTAACACCGGGGAGCTGTTTTTT; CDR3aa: CASRPGLNTGELFF
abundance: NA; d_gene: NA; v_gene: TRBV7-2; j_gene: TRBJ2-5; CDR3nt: TGTGCCAGCAGCTTACAGGGGACCCAGTACTTC; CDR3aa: CASSLQGTQYF
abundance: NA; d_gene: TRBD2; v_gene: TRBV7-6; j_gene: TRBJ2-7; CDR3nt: TGTGCCAGCAGCTTCTCGATAGCGGGAGGAAACTCCTACGAGCAGTACTTC; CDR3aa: CASSFSIAGGNSYEQYF
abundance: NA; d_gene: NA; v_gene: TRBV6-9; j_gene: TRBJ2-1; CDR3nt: TGTGCCAGCAGTTACCGCAGATCGGGGGATTTGGACAATGAGCAGTTCTTC; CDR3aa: CASSYRRSGDLDNEQFF
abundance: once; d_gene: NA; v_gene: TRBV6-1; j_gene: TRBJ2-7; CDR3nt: TGTGCCAGCAGTGAATTTTCTAGTCTATCCTACGAGCAGTACTTC; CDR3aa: CASSEFSSLSYEQYF
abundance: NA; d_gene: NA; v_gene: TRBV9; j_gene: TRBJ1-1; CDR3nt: TGTGCCAGCAGCCCTTCCCACACTGAAGCTTTCTTT; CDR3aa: CASSPSHTEAFF
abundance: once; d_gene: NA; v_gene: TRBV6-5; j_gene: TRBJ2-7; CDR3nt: TGTGCCAGCAGTTACGGAGGACCGCTCTACGAGCAGTACTTC; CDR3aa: CASSYGGPLYEQYF
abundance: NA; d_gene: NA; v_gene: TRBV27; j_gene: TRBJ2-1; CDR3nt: TGTGCCAGCAGCCTGAGCGGGTCCTACAATGAGCAGTTCTTC; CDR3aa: CASSLSGSYNEQFF
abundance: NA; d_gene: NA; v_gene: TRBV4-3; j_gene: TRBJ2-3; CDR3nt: TGCGCCAGCAGCCAGACAGGTTCTGCTAGCACAGATACGCAGTATTTT; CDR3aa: CASSQTGSASTDTQYF
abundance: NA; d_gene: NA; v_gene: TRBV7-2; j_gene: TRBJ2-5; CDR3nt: TGTGCCAGCAGCTTAGGGGGCGCCGGTATAGAGACCCAGTACTTC; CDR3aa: CASSLGGAGIETQYF
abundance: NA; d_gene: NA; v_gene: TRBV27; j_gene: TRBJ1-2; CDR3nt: TGTGCCAGCAGTTTATCGTCGGCAGGGTTTGATGGCTACACCTTC; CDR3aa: CASSLSSAGFDGYTF
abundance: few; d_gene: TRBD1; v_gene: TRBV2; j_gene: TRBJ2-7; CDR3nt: TGTGCCAGCAGTGAAGAAGTAGGACAGGGAACGCACGAGCAGTACTTC; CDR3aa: CASSEEVGQGTHEQYF
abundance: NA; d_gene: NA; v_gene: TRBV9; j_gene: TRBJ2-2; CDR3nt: TGTGCCAGCAGAGAAACAGGGTGGGCCGGGGAGCTGTTTTTT; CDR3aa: CASRETGWAGELFF
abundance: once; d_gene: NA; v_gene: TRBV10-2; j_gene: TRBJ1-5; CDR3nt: TGCGCCAGCAGTCTCAGGGGATTCCCCCAGCATTTT; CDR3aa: CASSLRGFPQHF
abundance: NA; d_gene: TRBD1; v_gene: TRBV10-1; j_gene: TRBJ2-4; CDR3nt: TGCGCCAGCAGTGAGTTGAACGGGACAGGGGCGGATGCCTTAGCCAAAAACATTCAGTACTTC; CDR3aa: CASSELNGTGADALAKNIQYF
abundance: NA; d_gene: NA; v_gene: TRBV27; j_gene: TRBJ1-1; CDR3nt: TGTGCCAGCAGTTGGTACAGCGGCACTGAAGCTTTCTTT; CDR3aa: CASSWYSGTEAFF
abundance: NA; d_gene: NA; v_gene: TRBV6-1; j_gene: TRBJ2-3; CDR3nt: TGTGCCAGCACCCGGGTCTCGGAGGGCACAGATACGCAGTATTTT; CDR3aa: CASTRVSEGTDTQYF
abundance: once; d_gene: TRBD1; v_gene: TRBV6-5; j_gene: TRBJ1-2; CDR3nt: TGTGCCAGCAGTTACCCCACTGGGGCAGGGGGCTATGGCTACACCTTC; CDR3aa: CASSYPTGAGGYGYTF
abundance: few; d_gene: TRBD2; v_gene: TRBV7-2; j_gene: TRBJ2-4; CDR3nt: TGTGCCAGCAGCTTAGATGTGGGGGCTAGCGGGAGAAGGGACATTCAGTACTTC; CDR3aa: CASSLDVGASGRRDIQYF
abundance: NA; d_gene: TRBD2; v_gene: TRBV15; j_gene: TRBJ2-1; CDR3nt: TGTGCCACCAGGGCTAGCGGGACCAATGAGCAGTTCTTC; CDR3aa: CATRASGTNEQFF
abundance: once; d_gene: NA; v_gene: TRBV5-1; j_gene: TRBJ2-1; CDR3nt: TGCGCCAGCAGCTTGGGCAGGCAGGGGCCCTACAATGAGCAGTTCTTC; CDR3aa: CASSLGRQGPYNEQFF
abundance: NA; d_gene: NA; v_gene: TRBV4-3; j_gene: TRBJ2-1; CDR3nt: TGCGCCAGCAGCCAAGACGCGGGGCCAGGCGATGAGCAGTTCTTC; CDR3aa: CASSQDAGPGDEQFF
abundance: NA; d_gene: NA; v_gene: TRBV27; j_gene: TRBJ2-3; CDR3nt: TGTGCCAGCAGTCCATTCACAGATACGCAGTATTTT; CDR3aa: CASSPFTDTQYF
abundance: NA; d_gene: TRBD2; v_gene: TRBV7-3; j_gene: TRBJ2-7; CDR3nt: TGTGCCAGCAGCTTGACTAGCGGGACCGAGCAGTACTTC; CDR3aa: CASSLTSGTEQYF
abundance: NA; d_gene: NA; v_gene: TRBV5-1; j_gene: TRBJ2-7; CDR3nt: TGCGCCAGCAGCTCCGGAGGACCCTACGAGCAGTACTTC; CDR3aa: CASSSGGPYEQYF
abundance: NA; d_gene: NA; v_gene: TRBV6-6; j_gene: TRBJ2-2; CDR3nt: TGTGCCAGCAAAGCGGTCACCGGGGAGCTGTTTTTT; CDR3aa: CASKAVTGELFF
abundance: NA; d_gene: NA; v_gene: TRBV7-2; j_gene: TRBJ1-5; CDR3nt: TGTGCCAGCAGCTTAGACAGTCGGAATCAGCCCCAGCATTTT; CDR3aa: CASSLDSRNQPQHF
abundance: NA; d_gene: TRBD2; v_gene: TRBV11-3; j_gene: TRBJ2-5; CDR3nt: TGTGCCAGCAGCTTAGGTGTGAGCGGGAAAGAGACCCAGTACTTC; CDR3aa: CASSLGVSGKETQYF
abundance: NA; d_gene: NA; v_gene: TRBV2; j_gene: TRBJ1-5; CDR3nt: TGTGCCACCAAAGACGGAGATCAGCCCCAGCATTTT; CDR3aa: CATKDGDQPQHF
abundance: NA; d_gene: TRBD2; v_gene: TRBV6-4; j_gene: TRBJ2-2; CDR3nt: TGTGCCAGCAGTCTCGGACTAGCGGGAGCGGGAAACACCGGGGAGCTGTTTTTT; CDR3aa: CASSLGLAGAGNTGELFF
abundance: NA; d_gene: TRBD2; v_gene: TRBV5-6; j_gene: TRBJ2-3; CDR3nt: TGTGCCAGCAGCTTACCGGGACTAGCGGGATCGGATACGCAGTATTTT; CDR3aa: CASSLPGLAGSDTQYF
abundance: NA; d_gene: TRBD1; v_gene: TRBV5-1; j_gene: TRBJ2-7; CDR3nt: TGCGCCAGCAGTTACTCCGGGACAGGGCCCTACGAGCAGTACTTC; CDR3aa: CASSYSGTGPYEQYF
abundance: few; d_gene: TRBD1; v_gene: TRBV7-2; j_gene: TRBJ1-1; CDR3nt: TGTGCCAGCAGCTTACAGGGGGCGTCTGAAGCTTTCTTT; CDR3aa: CASSLQGASEAFF
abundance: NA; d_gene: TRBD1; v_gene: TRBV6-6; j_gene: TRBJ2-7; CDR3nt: TGTGCCAGCAGCTTGACAGGGGTCCACGAGCAGTACTTC; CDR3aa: CASSLTGVHEQYF